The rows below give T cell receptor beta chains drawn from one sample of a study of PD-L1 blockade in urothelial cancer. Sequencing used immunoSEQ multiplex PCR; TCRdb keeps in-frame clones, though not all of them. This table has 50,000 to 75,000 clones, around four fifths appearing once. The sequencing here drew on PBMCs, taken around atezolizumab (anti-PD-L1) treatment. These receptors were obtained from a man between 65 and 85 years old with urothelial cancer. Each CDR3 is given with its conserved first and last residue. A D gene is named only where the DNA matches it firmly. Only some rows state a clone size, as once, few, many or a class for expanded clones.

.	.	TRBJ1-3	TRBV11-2	TGTGCCAGCAGCTTAACAGGGACTGGAAACACCATATATTTT	CASSLTGTGNTIYF
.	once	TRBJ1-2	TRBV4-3	TGCGCCAGCAGCCAACTTGACCTCCCAGGCCGCTATGGCTACACCTTC	CASSQLDLPGRYGYTF
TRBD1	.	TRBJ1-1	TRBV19	TGTGCCAGTAGTATAGGGGGGACAGGGAGGACTGAAGCTTTCTTT	CASSIGGTGRTEAFF
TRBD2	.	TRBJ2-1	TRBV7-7	TGTGCCAGCAGCTTGGGACTAGCGGGAGTCTCTGAGCAGTTCTTC	CASSLGLAGVSEQFF
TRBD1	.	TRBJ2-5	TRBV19	TGTGCCAGTAGTCCGGGACAGATCCAAGAGACCCAGTACTTC	CASSPGQIQETQYF
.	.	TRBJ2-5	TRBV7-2	TGTGCCAGCAGCGCGGGACTTTCAAAGACCCAGTACTTC	CASSAGLSKTQYF
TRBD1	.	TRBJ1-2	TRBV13	TGTGCCAGCAGCTTAGGGGACAGGGGAGTACCTGGCTACACCTTC	CASSLGDRGVPGYTF
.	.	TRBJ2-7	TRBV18	TGTGCCAGCTCACCAGTCGGGAATTTAAACTACGAGCAGTACTTC	CASSPVGNLNYEQYF
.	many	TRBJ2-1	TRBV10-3	TGTGCCATCAGTGAGTCTGTTCAGGCTACCTCCTACAATGAGCAGTTCTTC	CAISESVQATSYNEQFF
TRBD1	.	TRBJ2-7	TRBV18	TGTGCCAGCTCACCACCCGGACAGGGGAATGACGAGCAGTACTTC	CASSPPGQGNDEQYF
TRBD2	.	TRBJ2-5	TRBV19	TGTGCCAGTAGTACCCGACTAGCGGGAGTAGAGACCCAGTACTTC	CASSTRLAGVETQYF
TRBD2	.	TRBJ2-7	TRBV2	TGTGCCAGCAGTGTGACTAGCAGCTCCTACGAGCAGTACTTC	CASSVTSSSYEQYF
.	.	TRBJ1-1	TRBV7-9	TGTGCCAGCAGCTTAGGGGGCGTGTTCACTGAAGCTTTCTTT	CASSLGGVFTEAFF
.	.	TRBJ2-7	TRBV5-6	TGTGCCAGCAGCTTGGCCTTAGGGGGCGAGCAGTACTTC	CASSLALGGEQYF
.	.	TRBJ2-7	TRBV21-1	TGTGCCAGCAGGAAACTTCCGGGACACTCATCCTACGAGCAGTACTTC	CASRKLPGHSSYEQYF
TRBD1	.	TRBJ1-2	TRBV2	TGTGCCAGCCGGGACAGGGGTTTTTTGAATGGCTACACCTTC	CASRDRGFLNGYTF
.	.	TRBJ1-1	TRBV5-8	TGTGCCAGCAGCTCCGAGGGGGGGTTGAACACTGAAGCTTTCTTT	CASSSEGGLNTEAFF
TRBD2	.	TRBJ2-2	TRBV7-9	TGTGCCAGCAGCATGCTAGCGGGAGACACCGGGGAGCTGTTTTTT	CASSMLAGDTGELFF
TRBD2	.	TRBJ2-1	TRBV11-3	TGTGCCAGCAAACCGGTAGCGGGAGGCAATGAGCAGTTCTTC	CASKPVAGGNEQFF
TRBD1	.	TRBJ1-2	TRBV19	TGTGCCAGTAGTCCGACCCTTCCCGGGACAGGGCATGGCTACACCTTC	CASSPTLPGTGHGYTF
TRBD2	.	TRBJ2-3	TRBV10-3	TGTGCCATCAGTGTTGGCCTCGGGGGGTCAGATACGCAGTATTTT	CAISVGLGGSDTQYF
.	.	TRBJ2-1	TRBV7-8	TGTGCCAGCAGCCCCCCTCGGAGAGATGAGCAGTTCTTC	CASSPPRRDEQFF
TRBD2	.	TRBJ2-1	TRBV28	TGTGCCAGCAGTTTAGGATATAGCCAGCGGGAGGGCCTAAATGAGCAGTTCTTC	CASSLGYSQREGLNEQFF
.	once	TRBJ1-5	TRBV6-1	TGTGCCAGCAGTGAGCTAGCAGCCCTTTCAAATCAGCCCCAGCATTTT	CASSELAALSNQPQHF
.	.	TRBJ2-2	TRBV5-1	TGCGCCAGCAGCAGCAAGACGAACACCGGGGAGCTGTTTTTT	CASSSKTNTGELFF
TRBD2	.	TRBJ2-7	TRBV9	TGTGCCAGCAGCGTAGGTACAGCGGGAGGATACGAGCAGTACTTC	CASSVGTAGGYEQYF
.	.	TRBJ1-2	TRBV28	TGTGCCAGCAGTTTCGGGGGGATTGGCTATGGCTACACCTTC	CASSFGGIGYGYTF
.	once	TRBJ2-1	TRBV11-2	TGTGCCAGCAGCTTAGGTATGGGGCAGAGCTCCTACAATGAGCAGTTCTTC	CASSLGMGQSSYNEQFF
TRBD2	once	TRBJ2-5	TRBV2	TGTGCCAGCAGTGAAGGGACTAGCGCTCGGGGGGAGACCCAGTACTTC	CASSEGTSARGETQYF
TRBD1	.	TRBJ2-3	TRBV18	TGTGCCAGCTCCACGAGGGGGCAGTTGACAGATACGCAGTATTTT	CASSTRGQLTDTQYF
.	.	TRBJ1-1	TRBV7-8	TGTGCCAGCAGCTCTTCAGGGATGGGGAACACTGAAGCTTTCTTT	CASSSSGMGNTEAFF
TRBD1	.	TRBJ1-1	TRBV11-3	TGTGCCAGCAGCCGAGGGGACGACAGGGATGAAGCTTTCTTT	CASSRGDDRDEAFF
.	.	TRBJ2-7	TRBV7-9	TGTGCCAGCAGCTCGATTTATGGGCCATCCTACGAGCAGTACTTC	CASSSIYGPSYEQYF
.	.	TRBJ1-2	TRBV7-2	TGTGCCAGCAGCTTAGTAGGCACCGGGATTATGGTGGGAGACTACACCTTC	CASSLVGTGIMVGDYTF
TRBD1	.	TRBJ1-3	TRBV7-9	TGTGCCAGCAGCCCCGGACAGGGGCACGGAAACACCATATATTTT	CASSPGQGHGNTIYF
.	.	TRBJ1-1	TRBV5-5	TGTGCCAGCAGCTTGAACCCGGACTGGAACACTGAAGCTTTCTTT	CASSLNPDWNTEAFF
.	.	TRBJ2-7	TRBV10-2	TGCGCCACCCGTGGCCGGGCCTACGAGCAGTACTTC	CATRGRAYEQYF
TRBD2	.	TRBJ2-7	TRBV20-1	TGCAGTGCCGGACTAGCCTACGAGCAGTACTTC	CSAGLAYEQYF
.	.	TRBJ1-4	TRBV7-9	TGTGCCGGGCAGCGCGGGGAAAAACTGTTTTTT	CAGQRGEKLFF
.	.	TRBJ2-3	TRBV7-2	TGTGCCAGCAGCGCCAGAGACTGGCGGGATACGCAGTATTTT	CASSARDWRDTQYF
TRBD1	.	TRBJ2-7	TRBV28	TGTGCCAGCAGCTTTCCGGGGACAGAAACCTACGAGCAGTACTTC	CASSFPGTETYEQYF
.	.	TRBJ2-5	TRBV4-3	TGCGCCAGCAGCCCCGGGGTTAACCAAGAGACCCAGTACTTC	CASSPGVNQETQYF
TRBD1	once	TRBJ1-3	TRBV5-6	TGTGCCAGCAGTCCAGGGGGCTCTGGAAACACCATATATTTT	CASSPGGSGNTIYF
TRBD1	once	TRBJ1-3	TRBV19	TGTGCCAGTAGTCGAGGGACAGCCAGCTCTGGAAACACCATATATTTT	CASSRGTASSGNTIYF
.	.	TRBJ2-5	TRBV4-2	TGTGCCAGCAGCCCCGGGTTGCAAGAGACCCAGTACTTC	CASSPGLQETQYF